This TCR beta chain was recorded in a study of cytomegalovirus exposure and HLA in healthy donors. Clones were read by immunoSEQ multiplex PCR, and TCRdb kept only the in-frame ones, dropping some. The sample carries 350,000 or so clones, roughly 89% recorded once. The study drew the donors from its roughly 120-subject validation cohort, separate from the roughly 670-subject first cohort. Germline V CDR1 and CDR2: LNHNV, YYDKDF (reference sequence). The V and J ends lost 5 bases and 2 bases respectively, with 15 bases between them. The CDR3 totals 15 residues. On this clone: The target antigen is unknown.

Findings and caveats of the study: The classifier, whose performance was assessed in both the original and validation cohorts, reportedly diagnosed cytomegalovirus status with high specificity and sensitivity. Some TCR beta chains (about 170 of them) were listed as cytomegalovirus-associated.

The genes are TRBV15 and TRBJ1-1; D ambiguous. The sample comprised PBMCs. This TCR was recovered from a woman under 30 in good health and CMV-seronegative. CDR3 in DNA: TGTGCCACCAGCCCCCCCGAGGCTCTAAACACTGAAGCTTTCTTT. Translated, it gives CATSPPEALNTEAFF.